This T cell receptor (beta chain) derives from a study of OX40 agonist ivuxolimab in advanced cancers. Looking at the study overall: The dose-escalation group included hepatocellular carcinoma, melanoma, renal cell carcinoma and head and neck cancer. Checkpoint inhibitors had been given previously to 35% to 50% of patients. Findings of the study overall: The study found among the lowest clonal expansion in partial responders at 0.1-3.0 mg/kg. More expanded clones were seen, on average, in CD8+ T cells than in CD4+.

This clone has just a few counts. Its antigen is as yet unknown. The table came from immunoSEQ multiplex PCR; TCRdb's copy has only in-frame clones and leaves some out. The sample consists of under 100,000 clones, approximately 85% of them appearing once. The CDR3 length is 16 residues. The germline CDR1 and CDR2 sequences are LNHNV and YYDKDF (reference sequence). Trimming took 3 bases from V and 0 from J, leaving 12 bases between them. Source: CD4+ or CD8+ T cells sorted from blood, taken in a trial of the OX40 agonist ivuxolimab. This receptor was taken from an adult with an advanced solid tumor such as melanoma, head and neck, liver or kidney cancer. The chain is built from TRBV15 and TRBJ1-5; no reliable D call. CDR3 residues: CATSSTFDYSNQPQHF. CDR3 in DNA: TGTGCCACCAGCAGCACCTTCGATTATAGCAATCAGCCCCAGCATTTT.